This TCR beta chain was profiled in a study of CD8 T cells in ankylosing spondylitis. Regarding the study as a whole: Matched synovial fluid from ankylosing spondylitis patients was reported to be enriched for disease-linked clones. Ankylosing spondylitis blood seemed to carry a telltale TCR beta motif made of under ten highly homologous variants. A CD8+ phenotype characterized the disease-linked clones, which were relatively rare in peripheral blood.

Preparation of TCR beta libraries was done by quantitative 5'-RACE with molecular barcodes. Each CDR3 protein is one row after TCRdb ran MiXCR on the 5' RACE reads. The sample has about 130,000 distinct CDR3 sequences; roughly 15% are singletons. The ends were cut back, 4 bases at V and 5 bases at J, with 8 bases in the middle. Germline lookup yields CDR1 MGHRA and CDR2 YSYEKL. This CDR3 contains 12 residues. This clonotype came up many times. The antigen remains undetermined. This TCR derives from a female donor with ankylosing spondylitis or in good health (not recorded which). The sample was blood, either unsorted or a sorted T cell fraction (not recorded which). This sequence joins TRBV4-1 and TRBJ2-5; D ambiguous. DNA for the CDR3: TGCGCCAGCAGCCGTGAACGGGAGACCCAGTACTTC. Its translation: CASSRERETQYF.